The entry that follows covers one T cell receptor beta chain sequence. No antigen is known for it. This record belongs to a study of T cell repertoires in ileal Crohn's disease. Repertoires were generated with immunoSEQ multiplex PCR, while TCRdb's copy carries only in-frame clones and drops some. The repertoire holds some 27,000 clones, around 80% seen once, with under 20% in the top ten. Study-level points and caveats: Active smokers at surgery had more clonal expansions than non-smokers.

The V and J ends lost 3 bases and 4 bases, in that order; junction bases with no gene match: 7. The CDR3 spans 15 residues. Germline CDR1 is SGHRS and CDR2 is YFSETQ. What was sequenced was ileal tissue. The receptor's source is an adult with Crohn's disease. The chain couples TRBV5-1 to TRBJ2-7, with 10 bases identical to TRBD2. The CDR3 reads CASSWDTSGNYEQYF. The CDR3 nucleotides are TGCGCCAGCAGCTGGGACACTAGCGGGAATTACGAGCAGTACTTC. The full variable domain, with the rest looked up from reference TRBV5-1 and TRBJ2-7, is KAGVTQTPRYLIKTRGQQVTLSCSPISGHRSVSWYQQTPGQGLQFLFEYFSETQRNKGNFPGRFSGRQFSNSRSEMNVSTLELGDSALYLCASSWDTSGNYEQYFGPGTRLTVT.